Described below is a single T cell receptor (beta chain) sequence and its context. As yet, its antigen is unknown. The data were obtained in a study of T cell responses to AZD1222 COVID-19 vaccine. Study observations and caveats: Reportedly, nearly half of unique spike TCRs recognized epitopes outside B.1.351/B.1.1.7 mutations. Baseline antibody screening turned up just six seropositive AZD1222 recipients. The CD4 TCRs associated with vaccination extended across spike and predominated at 160-218 and 743-854.

Only in-frame clones appear in the TCRdb table, and some are missing; sequencing was by immunoSEQ multiplex PCR. The sample lists roughly 100,000 clones, around 91% seen once, with about 4.8% in the top ten. Germline lookup yields CDR1 MNHEY and CDR2 SVGAGI. After removal of 2 bases from V and 5 bases from J, the junction contained 4 bases not matched to a gene. This CDR3 has 14 amino acids. The source was peripheral blood, collected on day 0 of AZD1222 vaccination. This sequence originates from an adult in good health. V gene TRBV6-5 combines with J gene TRBJ2-7; 9 bases are shared with TRBD2. The CDR3 loop reads CASSYNSGGDEQYF. DNA of the CDR3: TGTGCCAGCAGTTACAATAGCGGGGGTGACGAGCAGTACTTC.